This T cell receptor (beta chain) was profiled in a study of blood T cell repertoires in COVID-19. Study overall: The United States, Italy and Spain were the sources of the acute and convalescent COVID-19 samples. T cells, B-cell-depleted T cells, or PBMCs provided the cDNA or gDNA that served as material.

Germline loops: CDR1 MRHNA, CDR2 SNTAGT. The CDR3 is 12 residues long. Trimming at V came to 2 bases and at J to 8 bases, leaving 1 base not matched to a gene. In the study's own analysis: Cell counts per sample came from amplifying reference gene primers. Using immunoSEQ multiplex PCR, the repertoire was profiled, and TCRdb retains in-frame clones only, with some absent. D and trimming were read from the DNA, whereas the V and J calls and clone size are those reported in that table. Among 85,000 to 120,000 clones listed, around nine tenths were seen once. Sample: peripheral blood. The chain employs TRBV6-4 and TRBJ2-3; TRBD1 agrees at 7 bases. The source is a man between 45 and 60 years old with active or convalescent COVID-19. The chain's CDR3 is CASSDNRGTQYF. CDR3 coding DNA: TGTGCCAGCAGTGACAACAGGGGTACGCAGTATTTT.